This record looks at one T cell receptor (beta chain) sequence and its context. The specificity of this receptor is unknown. Per-nucleotide qualities are absent, and no much larger clonotype sits a single base away. Taken from the germline V gene, the CDR1 and CDR2 loops are MNHGY and SAAAGT. V loses 4 bases, J loses 4 bases, and the germline ends lie 7 bases apart. Taken from cysteine to phenylalanine, the CDR3 has 13 residues. Only CDR3 DNA remains: 39 bases, in frame from the first base. The method behind the library was the immunoSEQ multiplex PCR assay. TCRdb carries this immuneACCESS record with in-frame sequences only. Its versions omit some clonotypes, under half of them owing to an unresolved V gene in the studies checked, with the rest unexplained. Across this sample there are around 30,000 clones, with about 77% seen only once. In total, the top ten clones hold about 2.4% of the sample. This record belongs to a study of preoperative IRX-2 immunotherapy in early breast cancer (dated by TCRdb to 2018 to 2020).

This specimen's treatment or condition label, per the study, means: preoperative locoregional IRX-2 cytokine immunotherapy. The samples were obtained from a phase Ib study that tested preoperative, locoregional IRX-2 cytokine immunotherapy meant to prime immune responses. Patients with early-stage breast cancer who were given IRX-2 before surgery served as donors. The sample consisted of lymph node tissue, taken before IRX-2 immunotherapy. The rearrangement joined TRBV6-8 to TRBJ1-4; no D gene call is confident. The receptor was isolated from a human donor with breast cancer. In nucleotide form, the sequence is TGTGCCAGCAGTTTTGACTATAATGAAAAACTGTTTTTT. This translates into CASSFDYNEKLFF.